The rows below give T cell receptor beta chains drawn from one sample of a study of OX40 agonist ivuxolimab in advanced cancers. Here immunoSEQ multiplex PCR was the method, and the copy in TCRdb shows in-frame clones only, minus some. The repertoire has 39,000 or so clones, about 86% of them found once; the top ten carry 12%. Source: CD4+ or CD8+ T cells sorted from blood, taken in a trial of the OX40 agonist ivuxolimab. The receptor source for this set is an adult with an advanced solid tumor such as melanoma, head and neck, liver or kidney cancer. Each CDR3 is given with its conserved first and last residue. Fields, in order: V gene, clone size, D gene, J gene, CDR3 protein, CDR3 DNA. A D gene is named only where the DNA matches it firmly. The size field is filled for only some rows; it gives once, few, many or a size class.

>TRBV2|-|TRBD2|TRBJ2-2
CASSGGVGELFF
TGTGCCAGCAGCGGGGGGGTCGGGGAGCTGTTTTTT
>TRBV7-9|few|-|TRBJ1-2
CASSSTQGLGYTF
TGTGCCAGCAGCTCAACCCAAGGGTTGGGCTACACCTTC
>TRBV6-5|-|TRBD1|TRBJ1-2
CASSYSDRGYGYTF
TGTGCCAGCAGTTATTCCGACAGGGGATATGGCTACACCTTC
>TRBV7-6|-|TRBD2|TRBJ2-7
CASSLVGTSGGGYYEQYF
TGTGCCAGCAGCTTAGTAGGGACTAGCGGGGGAGGATACTACGAGCAGTACTTC
>TRBV28|few|TRBD1|TRBJ1-2
CASSFGQGGNGYTF
TGTGCCAGCAGTTTCGGTCAGGGGGGCAATGGCTACACCTTC
>TRBV9|-|-|TRBJ2-1
CASSVGRGSYNEQFF
TGTGCCAGCAGCGTAGGTAGGGGCTCCTACAATGAGCAGTTCTTC
>TRBV7-9|-|-|TRBJ1-6
CASSPQNSPLHF
TGTGCCAGCAGCCCACAGAATTCACCCCTCCACTTT
>TRBV15|-|-|TRBJ1-4
CATSNRPQLGGEKLFF
TGTGCCACCAGCAACCGACCCCAACTTGGGGGCGAAAAACTGTTTTTT
>TRBV19|-|-|TRBJ1-1
CASSTKVWNTEAFF
TGTGCCAGTAGTACGAAGGTGTGGAACACTGAAGCTTTCTTT
>TRBV25-1|many|-|TRBJ1-6
CASMDGPANSPLHF
TGTGCCAGCATGGACGGGCCGGCTAATTCACCCCTCCACTTT
>TRBV7-6|-|-|TRBJ1-1
CASSLNPMNTEAFF
TGTGCCAGCAGCTTAAACCCAATGAACACTGAAGCTTTCTTT
>TRBV10-3|-|-|TRBJ2-7
CAISVPGPGGYEQYF
TGTGCCATCAGTGTGCCGGGCCCAGGCGGTTACGAGCAGTACTTC
>TRBV7-2|-|-|TRBJ1-6
CASSLLSGIGYNSPLHF
TGTGCCAGCAGCCTCCTCTCGGGAATCGGATATAATTCACCCCTCCACTTT
>TRBV11-2|-|-|TRBJ2-7
CASSHHRATFPYEQYF
TGTGCCAGCAGCCATCACAGAGCTACCTTCCCCTACGAGCAGTACTTC
>TRBV19|-|-|TRBJ1-1
CASSIGLSLNTEAFF
TGTGCCAGTAGTATAGGGTTGTCCTTGAACACTGAAGCTTTCTTT
>TRBV28|few|TRBD1|TRBJ2-1
CASSETGGADNEQFF
TGTGCCAGCAGTGAGACAGGGGGCGCCGACAATGAGCAGTTCTTC
>TRBV27|-|-|TRBJ1-6
CASRRQDYNSPLHF
TGTGCCAGCAGGCGACAGGACTATAATTCACCCCTCCACTTT
>TRBV5-8|once|TRBD2|TRBJ2-3
CASSWTSGGAPRSTDTQYF
TGTGCCAGCAGCTGGACTAGCGGGGGGGCTCCCCGTAGTACAGATACGCAGTATTTT
>TRBV7-9|-|TRBD1|TRBJ1-1
CASNPGGVYTEAFF
TGTGCCAGCAACCCAGGGGGCGTGTACACTGAAGCTTTCTTT
>TRBV7-9|-|-|TRBJ1-3
CASSLGAGSGNTIYF
TGTGCCAGCAGCTTAGGGGCAGGCTCTGGAAACACCATATATTTT
>TRBV6-6|-|TRBD2|TRBJ2-7
CASSYSLAGGDEQYF
TGTGCCAGCAGTTACTCCCTAGCGGGAGGCGACGAGCAGTACTTC
>TRBV9|-|-|TRBJ2-5
CASSVGVGSLLETQYF
TGTGCCAGCAGCGTAGGGGTGGGTTCACTTTTAGAGACCCAGTACTTC
>TRBV7-9|-|-|TRBJ1-2
CASSSTRGPLAYGYTF
TGTGCCAGCAGCTCAACCAGGGGTCCACTGGCCTATGGCTACACCTTC
>TRBV5-1|-|TRBD1|TRBJ2-5
CASSYPGQQETQYF
TGCGCCAGCAGCTACCCGGGACAGCAAGAGACCCAGTACTTC
>TRBV28|-|-|TRBJ2-7
CASSADYQNYEQYF
TGTGCCAGCAGTGCAGACTACCAAAACTACGAGCAGTACTTC
>TRBV9|-|-|TRBJ2-5
CASSVGGGPETQYF
TGTGCCAGCAGCGTAGGCGGAGGCCCAGAGACCCAGTACTTC
>TRBV4-1|once|-|TRBJ2-3
CASSQTGERRTDTQYF
TGCGCCAGCAGCCAAACCGGGGAGCGTCGCACAGATACGCAGTATTTT
>TRBV15|-|TRBD2|TRBJ2-1
CATSRRIGRALDNEQFF
TGTGCCACCAGCAGAAGAATCGGGAGGGCCTTGGACAATGAGCAGTTCTTC
>TRBV4-1|once|-|TRBJ1-2
CASSQDSGVGNYGYTF
TGCGCCAGCAGCCAAGATTCAGGGGTCGGAAACTATGGCTACACCTTC
>TRBV4-1|-|TRBD2|TRBJ2-7
CASRLTSGSSYEQYF
TGCGCCAGCAGACTCACTAGCGGGAGTTCCTACGAGCAGTACTTC
>TRBV9|-|TRBD2|TRBJ2-2
CASSVRLAGGRSTGELFF
TGTGCCAGCAGCGTACGACTAGCGGGGGGGCGGAGCACCGGGGAGCTGTTTTTT
>TRBV7-9|-|-|TRBJ2-1
CASSLSDFAYNEQFF
TGTGCCAGCAGCCTGAGTGATTTCGCCTACAATGAGCAGTTCTTC
>TRBV7-3|-|-|TRBJ2-1
CASSLVGGVNEQFF
TGTGCCAGCAGCTTAGTAGGGGGGGTCAATGAGCAGTTCTTC
>TRBV5-1|-|-|TRBJ2-7
CASSLGATEQYF
TGCGCCAGCAGCTTAGGGGCTACGGAGCAGTACTTC
>TRBV7-6|-|-|TRBJ1-4
CASSLGVGFGEKLFF
TGTGCCAGCAGCTTAGGAGTTGGATTTGGGGAAAAACTGTTTTTT
>TRBV4-1|-|-|TRBJ1-1
CASSQVPRGVGAESATEAFF
TGCGCCAGCAGCCAAGTTCCGCGAGGCGTGGGGGCCGAGTCGGCCACTGAAGCTTTCTTT
>TRBV7-8|once|TRBD1|TRBJ2-7
CASIRDRGSNYEQYF
TGTGCCAGCATCCGAGACAGGGGAAGCAACTACGAGCAGTACTTC
>TRBV6-5|-|-|TRBJ2-2
CASSPGVRGTGELFF
TGTGCCAGCAGTCCCGGAGTTCGTGGCACCGGGGAGCTGTTTTTT
>TRBV9|-|-|TRBJ2-3
CASSAQGGLTDTQYF
TGTGCCAGCAGCGCACAGGGAGGCCTCACAGATACGCAGTATTTT
>TRBV9|-|-|TRBJ1-2
CASSVRRDTENYGYTF
TGTGCCAGCAGCGTAAGAAGGGACACTGAGAACTATGGCTACACCTTC
>TRBV16|-|-|TRBJ1-2
CASSQYPGKNYGYTF
TGTGCCAGCAGCCAATATCCGGGGAAGAACTATGGCTACACCTTC
>TRBV11-1|-|-|TRBJ2-6
CASSSLGSVSGANVLTF
TGTGCCAGCAGCTCCCTAGGATCCGTCTCTGGGGCCAACGTCCTGACTTTC
>TRBV12-5|-|TRBD1|TRBJ1-2
CASGHYRGGYTF
TGTGCTAGTGGTCATTACAGGGGCGGCTACACCTTC
>TRBV19|-|-|TRBJ2-3
CASSIFLDTDTQYF
TGTGCCAGTAGTATCTTCCTGGACACAGATACGCAGTATTTT
>TRBV4-1|-|TRBD2|TRBJ2-5
CASSQDIGEGTQYF
TGCGCCAGCAGCCAAGATATAGGGGAGGGGACCCAGTACTTC
>TRBV7-3|-|TRBD2|TRBJ2-3
CASSLVGAGGDTQYF
TGTGCCAGCAGCTTAGTCGGAGCGGGGGGCGATACGCAGTATTTT
>TRBV27|few|-|TRBJ1-6
CASSLSTGSSYNSPLHF
TGTGCCAGCAGTTTATCGACGGGGAGCTCCTATAATTCACCCCTCCACTTT
>TRBV19|-|-|TRBJ1-2
CASSRDYGYTF
TGTGCCAGTAGTCGCGACTATGGCTACACCTTC
>TRBV11-2|medium-sized|-|TRBJ1-2
CASSLDLGGVGGYTF
TGTGCCAGCAGCTTAGATTTGGGAGGGGTAGGAGGCTACACCTTC
>TRBV14|-|TRBD2|TRBJ2-7
CASSRRPGLDYEQYF
TGTGCCAGCAGCCGACGACCGGGACTAGACTACGAGCAGTACTTC
>TRBV30|medium-sized|TRBD1|TRBJ2-4
CAWSLQGTLAKNIQYF
TGTGCCTGGAGTTTACAGGGGACGCTAGCCAAAAACATTCAGTACTTC
>TRBV4-3|-|TRBD2|TRBJ2-7
CASSQAASGATYEQYF
TGCGCCAGCAGCCAAGCGGCTAGCGGAGCCACCTACGAGCAGTACTTC
>TRBV9|-|-|TRBJ2-3
CASSVGKYTDTQYF
TGTGCCAGCAGCGTTGGTAAATACACAGATACGCAGTATTTT
>TRBV7-9|once|-|TRBJ2-1
CASSFSNEQFF
TGTGCCAGCAGCTTTTCCAATGAGCAGTTCTTC
>TRBV27|-|TRBD2|TRBJ2-3
CASSLLAGVTDTQYF
TGTGCCAGCAGTTTACTAGCGGGGGTCACAGATACGCAGTATTTT
>TRBV11-3|-|-|TRBJ1-6
CASSSQNSPLHF
TGTGCCAGCAGCTCCCAGAATTCACCCCTCCACTTT
>TRBV4-1|-|TRBD1|TRBJ2-1
CASSHLLQGEHNEQFF
TGCGCCAGCAGCCACCTACTCCAGGGGGAGCACAATGAGCAGTTCTTC